The rows below give T cell receptor beta chains drawn from one sample of a study of technical replicates of blood from a handful of donors. Clones were sequenced by immunoSEQ multiplex PCR, and TCRdb holds only the in-frame ones, with some missing. The table lists 75,000 to 95,000 clones, roughly 94% of them singletons. Source material: T cells isolated from PBMCs. The origin of the receptors is a human donor in good health. CDR3s include the opening cysteine and the closing phenylalanine or tryptophan. D genes are given only for firm matches. Clone size, where shown, is once, few, many, or a class for clones that have expanded.

j_gene | abundance | d_gene | v_gene | CDR3aa | CDR3nt
TRBJ1-4 | NA | TRBD1 | TRBV7-9 | CASSPPPGGKEKLFF | TGTGCCAGCAGCCCCCCCCCAGGGGGCAAAGAAAAACTGTTTTTT
TRBJ2-4 | NA | TRBD1 | TRBV19 | CASKGRGQVVDIQYF | TGTGCCAGTAAGGGCAGGGGACAGGTGGTGGACATTCAGTACTTC
TRBJ1-4 | NA | TRBD1 | TRBV28 | CASSLSRWGTGDEKLFF | TGTGCCAGCAGTTTAAGTCGGTGGGGGACAGGGGATGAAAAACTGTTTTTT
TRBJ2-5 | NA | NA | TRBV6-1 | CASRLWGGVGETQYF | TGTGCCAGCCGGCTTTGGGGAGGAGTTGGGGAGACCCAGTACTTC
TRBJ2-2 | NA | NA | TRBV6-6 | CASSPNTGELFF | TGTGCCAGCAGTCCTAACACCGGGGAGCTGTTTTTT
TRBJ2-3 | NA | TRBD1 | TRBV2 | CASGPRDRVDTQYF | TGTGCCAGCGGTCCCCGGGACAGGGTAGATACGCAGTATTTT
TRBJ2-7 | NA | NA | TRBV30 | CAWSVRGIAYEQYF | TGTGCCTGGAGTGTACGCGGCATCGCCTACGAGCAGTACTTC
TRBJ2-3 | NA | NA | TRBV10-3 | CAIRRGLNRDTDTQYF | TGTGCCATCAGACGGGGACTCAACCGGGACACAGATACGCAGTATTTT
TRBJ2-7 | NA | NA | TRBV30 | CAWSVPRDEQYF | TGTGCCTGGAGTGTACCCAGGGACGAGCAGTACTTC
TRBJ2-3 | NA | NA | TRBV30 | CAWSVRVSDTQYF | TGTGCCTGGAGTGTCAGGGTTTCAGATACGCAGTATTTT
TRBJ2-7 | NA | TRBD1 | TRBV30 | CAWSVPRTGRYEQYF | TGTGCCTGGAGTGTACCCAGGACAGGGCGATACGAGCAGTACTTC
TRBJ1-5 | NA | NA | TRBV5-8 | CASSPSTTAGQPQHF | TGTGCCAGCAGCCCCTCGACAACAGCTGGTCAGCCCCAGCATTTT
TRBJ2-1 | NA | NA | TRBV4-1 | CASSQVLNEQFF | TGCGCCAGCAGCCAAGTTCTCAATGAGCAGTTCTTC
TRBJ1-4 | NA | NA | TRBV10-3 | CAIRSDSTNEKLFF | TGTGCCATCAGATCGGACAGCACTAATGAAAAACTGTTTTTT
TRBJ2-3 | NA | TRBD2 | TRBV10-1 | CATGWGGLSQTQYF | TGCGCCACCGGATGGGGGGGATTATCACAGACGCAGTATTTT
TRBJ2-3 | NA | TRBD2 | TRBV14 | CASSPLGLAATDTQYF | TGTGCCAGCAGCCCCCTGGGACTAGCGGCAACAGATACGCAGTATTTT
TRBJ2-1 | NA | TRBD2 | TRBV10-2 | CASRAAGLSYNEQFF | TGCGCCAGCAGGGCAGCGGGACTCTCCTACAATGAGCAGTTCTTC
TRBJ2-7 | NA | TRBD2 | TRBV5-1 | CASSWTSGAYEQYF | TGCGCCAGCAGCTGGACTAGCGGGGCCTACGAGCAGTACTTC
TRBJ2-1 | NA | TRBD2 | TRBV5-1 | CASSWGPLAGGGNEQFF | TGCGCCAGCAGCTGGGGCCCCTTAGCGGGGGGGGGCAATGAGCAGTTCTTC
TRBJ2-2 | NA | TRBD2 | TRBV29-1 | CSWGGGDLTGELFF | TGCAGCTGGGGCGGGGGGGACCTCACCGGGGAGCTGTTTTTT
TRBJ2-7 | NA | TRBD2 | TRBV15 | CATSRVREGTYEQYF | TGTGCCACCAGCAGAGTACGGGAGGGCACCTACGAGCAGTACTTC
TRBJ2-1 | NA | TRBD2 | TRBV25-1 | CASSFTSGSHEQFF | TGTGCCAGCAGCTTCACTAGCGGGAGCCATGAGCAGTTCTTC
TRBJ1-6 | once | NA | TRBV5-1 | CASSLAEGRVNSPLHF | TGCGCCAGCAGCTTGGCGGAGGGACGGGTGAATTCACCCCTCCACTTT
TRBJ1-4 | NA | NA | TRBV6-1 | CASWGQGEKLFF | TGTGCCAGCTGGGGGCAGGGCGAAAAACTGTTTTTT
TRBJ2-1 | NA | NA | TRBV19 | CASSPGRGSYNEQFF | TGTGCCAGTAGCCCGGGGAGAGGGTCCTACAATGAGCAGTTCTTC
TRBJ2-1 | NA | NA | TRBV5-1 | CASSIRTGYNEQFF | TGCGCCAGCAGCATACGTACAGGGTACAATGAGCAGTTCTTC
TRBJ1-4 | few | NA | TRBV27 | CASSLNSPATNEKLFF | TGTGCCAGCAGTTTAAACAGCCCAGCAACTAATGAAAAACTGTTTTTT
TRBJ1-2 | NA | TRBD1 | TRBV6-1 | CASSTITGGDYGYTF | TGTGCCAGCAGTACCATAACAGGGGGCGACTATGGCTACACCTTC
TRBJ1-1 | NA | NA | TRBV30 | CAWRLGLGAFF | TGTGCCTGGAGGTTGGGGCTAGGGGCTTTCTTT
TRBJ2-7 | NA | TRBD1 | TRBV2 | CASSDGQEGVYEQYF | TGTGCCAGCAGTGACGGACAGGAAGGGGTATACGAGCAGTACTTC
TRBJ1-2 | NA | NA | TRBV18 | CASSPGQQLYRDYGYTF | TGTGCCAGCTCACCGGGTCAACAGCTATATCGAGACTATGGCTACACCTTC
TRBJ2-1 | once | TRBD2 | TRBV10-3 | CAISSGTSGVYNEQFF | TGTGCCATCAGTTCCGGGACTAGCGGGGTATACAATGAGCAGTTCTTC
TRBJ1-6 | NA | TRBD1 | TRBV5-5 | CASSFSGGQGNSPLHF | TGTGCCAGCAGCTTCTCAGGGGGACAGGGGAATTCACCCCTCCACTTT
TRBJ2-1 | NA | NA | TRBV6-1 | CASSEVGGGSYNEQFF | TGTGCCAGCAGTGAAGTGGGAGGAGGCTCCTACAATGAGCAGTTCTTC
TRBJ1-3 | NA | NA | TRBV4-1 | CASSQGRTSGPRNTIYF | TGCGCCAGCAGCCAAGGGAGAACTTCGGGTCCCAGAAACACCATATATTTT
TRBJ1-1 | once | NA | TRBV29-1 | CSVSRVVHTEAFF | TGCAGCGTATCCAGGGTAGTTCACACTGAAGCTTTCTTT
TRBJ1-1 | NA | NA | TRBV5-5 | CASSSGSYTEAFF | TGTGCCAGCAGCTCCGGGTCTTACACTGAAGCTTTCTTT
TRBJ1-4 | NA | TRBD1 | TRBV28 | CASSLKGAANEKLFF | TGTGCCAGCAGTTTGAAGGGGGCAGCTAATGAAAAACTGTTTTTT
TRBJ1-1 | once | TRBD1 | TRBV30 | CAWGTGNTEAFF | TGTGCCTGGGGGACAGGGAACACTGAAGCTTTCTTT
TRBJ2-1 | NA | NA | TRBV5-1 | CASSLSGMDEQFF | TGCGCCAGCAGCTTATCAGGGATGGATGAGCAGTTCTTC
TRBJ1-2 | once | NA | TRBV12-5 | CASGSTTGIYGYTF | TGTGCTAGTGGCTCTACCACAGGGATCTATGGCTACACCTTC
TRBJ2-1 | NA | NA | TRBV7-8 | CASCLARANEQFF | TGTGCCAGCTGCTTAGCCAGGGCTAATGAGCAGTTCTTC
TRBJ2-3 | NA | NA | TRBV4-2 | CASSQTGAPTDTQYF | TGTGCCAGCAGCCAAACCGGAGCTCCCACAGATACGCAGTATTTT
TRBJ1-2 | NA | TRBD1 | TRBV5-1 | CASSFGDRDWVDYTF | TGCGCCAGCAGCTTTGGGGACAGGGATTGGGTTGACTACACCTTC
TRBJ1-6 | NA | NA | TRBV5-1 | CASSSLPTSPLHF | TGCGCCAGCAGCTCCTTGCCCACTAGCCCCCTCCACTTT
TRBJ1-5 | NA | NA | TRBV5-8 | CASSQDQGQPQHF | TGTGCCAGCAGCCAGGATCAGGGACAGCCCCAGCATTTT
TRBJ1-2 | NA | TRBD1 | TRBV2 | CAGWTGTNYGYTF | TGTGCCGGCTGGACAGGCACTAACTATGGCTACACCTTC
TRBJ1-4 | NA | NA | TRBV16 | CASSQSGGSVEKLFF | TGTGCCAGCAGCCAATCAGGAGGGTCGGTTGAAAAACTGTTTTTT
TRBJ2-1 | NA | NA | TRBV19 | CASSPYQGGNEQFF | TGTGCCAGTAGTCCATACCAGGGGGGAAATGAGCAGTTCTTC
TRBJ2-7 | NA | NA | TRBV11-2 | CASSLALGGSVDEQYF | TGTGCCAGCAGCTTAGCCCTAGGAGGGTCCGTAGACGAGCAGTACTTC
TRBJ2-2 | NA | NA | TRBV25-1 | CASSEPLASTGELFF | TGTGCCAGCAGTGAGCCCCTAGCGAGCACCGGGGAGCTGTTTTTT
TRBJ2-5 | NA | NA | TRBV9 | CASSVVAATEETQYF | TGTGCCAGCAGCGTAGTAGCGGCGACGGAGGAGACCCAGTACTTC
TRBJ2-7 | NA | NA | TRBV10-1 | CASSDYGGSYEQYF | TGCGCCAGCAGTGATTACGGCGGCTCCTACGAGCAGTACTTC
TRBJ1-2 | once | TRBD1 | TRBV7-8 | CASSPRTGGGYTF | TGTGCCAGCAGCCCCCGTACAGGGGGAGGCTACACCTTC
TRBJ1-5 | once | TRBD1 | TRBV2 | CASSAVGQGLQPQHF | TGTGCCAGCAGTGCCGTGGGACAGGGCCTCCAGCCCCAGCATTTT
TRBJ2-7 | NA | NA | TRBV10-1 | CASSYEISSPYEQYF | TGCGCCAGCAGTTATGAGATTTCCTCACCGTACGAGCAGTACTTC
TRBJ1-1 | NA | NA | TRBV5-8 | CASSAGARMNTEAFF | TGTGCCAGCAGCGCAGGGGCTAGGATGAACACTGAAGCTTTCTTT
TRBJ2-3 | NA | TRBD2 | TRBV14 | CASRATSGRLTDTQYF | TGTGCCAGCAGGGCTACTAGCGGGAGGCTGACAGATACGCAGTATTTT
TRBJ2-1 | NA | TRBD2 | TRBV10-1 | CASSEGAGGYNEQFF | TGCGCCAGCAGTGAAGGAGCGGGAGGGTACAATGAGCAGTTCTTC
TRBJ2-1 | NA | TRBD1 | TRBV19 | CASSMGQDTQASRGQFF | TGTGCCAGTAGTATGGGACAGGATACACAGGCCTCACGGGGGCAGTTCTTC